The next 10 T cell receptor beta chains were all read from a single sample in a study of blood T cell repertoires in COVID-19 (TCRdb year 2020). Library preparation was by the immunoSEQ multiplex PCR assay. TCRdb took this table from immuneACCESS and kept in-frame rearrangements with V and J called. Such tables lack part of the clones; where checked against another copy, unresolved V genes explain under half of the gap, and the rest is unexplained. This sample gives over 100,000 clones in total; around nine tenths of them show up just once. The ten most abundant clones make up roughly 4% of the sample. Sequencing was performed on peripheral blood. The receptors originated from a man aged 35 to 55 with acute or convalescent COVID-19.

The chain employs TRBV6-1 and TRBJ2-2, with 12 bases identical to TRBD2. J lost 5 bases, V lost 4 bases, and 8 bases had no gene match. The CDR3 sequence is 17 residues long. Germline loops: CDR1 MNHNS, CDR2 SASEGT. The CDR3, as DNA: TGTGCCAGCAGTGGGAGACTAGCGGGAGCTCCAACCGGGGAGCTGTTTTTT. This translates into CASSGRLAGAPTGELFF.

The genes are TRBV2 and TRBJ1-1; D gene unclear. This CDR3 is 14 amino acids long. Trimming took off 7 bases at V and 5 bases at J, with 17 bases between the two ends. Germline V gives CDR1 SNHLY, CDR2 FYNNEI. The CDR3 reads CASNFGDFGTEAFF. The CDR3 DNA sequence: TGTGCCAGCAATTTCGGCGACTTCGGAACTGAAGCTTTCTTT.

This clone was detected only once. J is TRBJ1-2 and V is TRBV9; 11 nucleotides match TRBD1. V was pared by 4 bases and J by 5 bases, with 7 bases of the junction left unmatched. Germline V CDR1 and CDR2: SGDLS, YYNGEE. The CDR3 loop spans 15 amino acids. CDR3 residues: CASSPGQGAYYGYTF. DNA for the CDR3: TGTGCCAGCAGCCCCGGACAGGGGGCATATTATGGCTACACCTTC.

To note about this clone: A read error may produce the germline difference seen at one junction end. The chain combines TRBV7-2 with TRBJ2-7; 11 bases align to TRBD2. The CDR3 runs to 15 residues. Germline V gene lookup returns CDR1 SGHTA and CDR2 FQGNSA. The CDR3 is CASSVAGGSFGEQYF. The CDR3 DNA follows: TGTGCCAGCAGCGTAGCGGGAGGGTCTTTTGGCGAGCAGTACTTC.

This rearrangement joins TRBV4-3 to TRBJ1-6; D unclear. The CDR3 length is 12 residues. The V end lost 3 bases, the J end lost 7 bases, and 4 bases lay between the germline ends. Germline CDR1 and CDR2: LGHNA and YSLEER. Here the CDR3 DNA reads TGCGCCAGCAGCCATCAGAATTCACCCCTCCACTTT. Its protein product is CASSHQNSPLHF.

This clone was found once. This chain links TRBV6-5 with TRBJ1-1; possible D gene TRBD1, 5 bases. The CDR3 spans 15 residues. Germline assignment: CDR1 MNHEY and CDR2 SVGAGI. The V end lost 5 bases, the J end lost 2 bases, and 15 bases lay between the germline ends. The CDR3 protein is CASSIQGSLNTEAFF. The CDR3 nucleotides read TGTGCCAGCAGTATTCAGGGTTCCCTAAACACTGAAGCTTTCTTT.

This clone was seen only once. The chain combines TRBV11-3 with TRBJ2-3, with D perhaps TRBD2 (5 bases). Germline V CDR1 and CDR2: SGHNT, YENEEA. With 2 bases removed from V and 1 base from J, the gap between germline ends came to 10 bases. This CDR3 region has 15 residues. The CDR3 loop is CASSLQYGGTDTQYF. CDR3 DNA sequence: TGTGCCAGCAGCTTACAGTACGGGGGCACAGATACGCAGTATTTT.

The chain is built from TRBV27 and TRBJ2-2, with 14 positions matching TRBD2. This CDR3 comprises 16 residues. Germline-derived CDR1 and CDR2 are MNHEY and SMNVEV (reference sequence). The ends lost 7 bases at V and 5 bases at J; junction bases unmatched: 6. In DNA form, the CDR3 reads TGTGCCAGCACGGGACTAGCGGGAGTTGGGACCGGGGAGCTGTTTTTT. Residues: CASTGLAGVGTGELFF.

The CDR3 sequence: CASSQGRSLSGNTIYF. The CDR3 DNA follows: TGCGCCAGCAGCCAAGGTCGGTCTCTCTCTGGAAACACCATATATTTT. The J gene is TRBJ1-3, the V gene TRBV4-1; unclear D gene. V lost 1 base and J lost 0, with 10 bases in between. CDR1 and CDR2 (germline): MGHRA, YSYEKL. CDR3 length: 16 residues.

The chain combines TRBV5-6 with TRBJ2-2; no clear D gene. This CDR3 is 16 amino acids long. From germline, CDR1 is SGHDT and CDR2 YYEEEE. V lost 1 base to trimming and J lost 1 base, with 11 bases between them. The CDR3 bases are TGTGCCAGCAGCTTGTACGTAAAGAGGAACACCGGGGAGCTGTTTTTT. Amino acid sequence: CASSLYVKRNTGELFF.